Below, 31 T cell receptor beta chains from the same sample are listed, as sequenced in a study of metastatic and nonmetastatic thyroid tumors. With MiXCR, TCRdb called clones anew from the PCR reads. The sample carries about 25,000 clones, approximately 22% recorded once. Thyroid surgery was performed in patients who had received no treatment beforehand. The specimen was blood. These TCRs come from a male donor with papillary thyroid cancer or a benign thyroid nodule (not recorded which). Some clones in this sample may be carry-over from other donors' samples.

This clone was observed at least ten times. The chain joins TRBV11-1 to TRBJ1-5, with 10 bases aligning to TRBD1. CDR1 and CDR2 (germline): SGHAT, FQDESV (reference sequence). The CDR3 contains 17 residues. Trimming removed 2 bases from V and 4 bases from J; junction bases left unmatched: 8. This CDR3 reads CASSLSPPGQGNQPQHF. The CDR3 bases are TGTGCCAGCAGCTTAAGTCCTCCGGGACAGGGGAATCAGCCCCAGCATTTT.

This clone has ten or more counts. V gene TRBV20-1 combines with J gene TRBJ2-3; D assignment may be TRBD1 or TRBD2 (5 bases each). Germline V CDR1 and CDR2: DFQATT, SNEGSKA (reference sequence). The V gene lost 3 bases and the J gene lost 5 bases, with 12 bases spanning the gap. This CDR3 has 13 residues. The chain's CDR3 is CSARGGTGDTQYF. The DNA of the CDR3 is TGCAGTGCTAGGGGTGGGACGGGAGATACGCAGTATTTT.

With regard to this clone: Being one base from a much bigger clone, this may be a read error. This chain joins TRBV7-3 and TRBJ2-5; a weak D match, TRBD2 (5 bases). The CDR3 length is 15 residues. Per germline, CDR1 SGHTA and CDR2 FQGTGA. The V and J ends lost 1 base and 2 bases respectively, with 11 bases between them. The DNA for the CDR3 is TGTGCCAGCAGCTTAATCCCGGGGTCACAAGAGACCCAGTACTTC. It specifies CASSLIPGSQETQYF.

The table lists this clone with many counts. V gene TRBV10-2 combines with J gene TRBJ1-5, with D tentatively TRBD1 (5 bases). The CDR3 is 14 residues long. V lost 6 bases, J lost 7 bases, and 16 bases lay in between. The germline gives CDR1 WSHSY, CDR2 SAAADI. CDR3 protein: CASRRGRDRQPQHF. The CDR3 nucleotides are TGCGCCAGCAGGAGGGGCAGGGACCGGCAGCCCCAGCATTTT.

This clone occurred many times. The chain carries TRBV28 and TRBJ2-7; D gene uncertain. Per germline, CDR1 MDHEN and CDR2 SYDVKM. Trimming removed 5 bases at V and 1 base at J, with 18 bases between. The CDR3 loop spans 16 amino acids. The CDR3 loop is CASSTSSVTLSYEQYF. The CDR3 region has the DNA TGTGCCAGCAGTACCTCCAGCGTTACTCTATCCTACGAGCAGTACTTC.

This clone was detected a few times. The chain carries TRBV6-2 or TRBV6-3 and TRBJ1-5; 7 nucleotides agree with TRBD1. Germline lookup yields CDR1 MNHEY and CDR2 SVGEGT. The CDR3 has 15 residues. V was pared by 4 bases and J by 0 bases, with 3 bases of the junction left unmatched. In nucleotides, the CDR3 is TGTGCCAGCAGTTGGGGGACAGATAGCAATCAGCCCCAGCATTTT. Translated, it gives CASSWGTDSNQPQHF.

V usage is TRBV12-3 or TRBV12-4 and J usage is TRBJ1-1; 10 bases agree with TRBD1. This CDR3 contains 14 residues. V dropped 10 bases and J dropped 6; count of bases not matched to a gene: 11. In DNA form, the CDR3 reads TGTGCCAACAGACCCTGTGGACAGGGGGCTGAAGCTTTCTTT. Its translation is CANRPCGQGAEAFF.

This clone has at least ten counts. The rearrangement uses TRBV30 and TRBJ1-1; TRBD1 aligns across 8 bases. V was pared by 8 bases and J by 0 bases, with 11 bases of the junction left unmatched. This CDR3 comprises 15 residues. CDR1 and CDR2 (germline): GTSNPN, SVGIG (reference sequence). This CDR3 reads CARTGRKMMNTEAFF. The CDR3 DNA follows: TGTGCCAGGACAGGGCGCAAGATGATGAACACTGAAGCTTTCTTT. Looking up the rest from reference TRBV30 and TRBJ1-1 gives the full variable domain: SQTIHQWPATLVQPVGSPLSLECTVEGTSNPNLYWYRQAAGRGLQLLFYSVGIGQISSEVPQNLSASRPQDRQFILSSKKLLLSDSGFYLCARTGRKMMNTEAFFGQGTRLTVV.

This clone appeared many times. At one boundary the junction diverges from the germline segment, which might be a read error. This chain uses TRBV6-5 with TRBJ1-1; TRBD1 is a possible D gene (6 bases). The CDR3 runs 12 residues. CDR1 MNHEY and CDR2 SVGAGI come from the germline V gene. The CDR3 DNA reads TGTGCCAGCAGTTACTCCTCGGGGGCGGGAGTCTTT. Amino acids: CASSYSSGAGVF.

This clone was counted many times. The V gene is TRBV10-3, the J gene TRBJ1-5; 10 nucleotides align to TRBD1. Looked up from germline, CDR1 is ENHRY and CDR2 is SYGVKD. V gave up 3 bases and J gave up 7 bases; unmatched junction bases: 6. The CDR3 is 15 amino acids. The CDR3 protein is CAISDSDRGYQPQHF. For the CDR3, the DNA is TGTGCCATCAGTGACTCGGACAGGGGGTACCAGCCCCAGCATTTT.

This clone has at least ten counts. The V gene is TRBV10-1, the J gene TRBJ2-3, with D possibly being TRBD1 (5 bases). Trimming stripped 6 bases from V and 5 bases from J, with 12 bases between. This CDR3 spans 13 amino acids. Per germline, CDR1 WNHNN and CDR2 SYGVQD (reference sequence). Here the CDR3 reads CASSSQRGDTQYF. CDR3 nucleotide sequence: TGCGCCAGCAGCTCCCAAAGGGGAGATACGCAGTATTTT.

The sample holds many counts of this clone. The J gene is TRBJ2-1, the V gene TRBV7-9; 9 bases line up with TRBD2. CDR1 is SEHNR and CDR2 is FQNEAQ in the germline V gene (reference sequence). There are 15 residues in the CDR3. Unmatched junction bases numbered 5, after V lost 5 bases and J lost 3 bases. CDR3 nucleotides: TGTGCCAGCAGCGATCTAGCGGGATACTACAATGAGCAGTTCTTC. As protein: CASSDLAGYYNEQFF.

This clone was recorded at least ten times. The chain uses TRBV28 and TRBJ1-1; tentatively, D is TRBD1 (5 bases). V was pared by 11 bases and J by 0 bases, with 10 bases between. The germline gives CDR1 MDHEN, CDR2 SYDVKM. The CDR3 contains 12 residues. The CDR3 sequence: CAWGNLNTEAFF. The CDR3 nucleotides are TGTGCCTGGGGCAATCTGAACACTGAAGCTTTCTTT.

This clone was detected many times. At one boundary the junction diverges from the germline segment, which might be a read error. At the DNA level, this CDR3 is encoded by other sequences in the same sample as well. The CDR3: CASSHGTSKDTQYF. The CDR3 region has the DNA TGTGCCAGCAGCCATGGGACTAGCAAAGATACGCAGTATTTT. This sequence joins TRBV3-1 and TRBJ2-3, with 9 bases identical to TRBD2. The CDR3 length is 14 residues. CDR1 is LGHDT, CDR2 YNNKEL, per germline (reference sequence).

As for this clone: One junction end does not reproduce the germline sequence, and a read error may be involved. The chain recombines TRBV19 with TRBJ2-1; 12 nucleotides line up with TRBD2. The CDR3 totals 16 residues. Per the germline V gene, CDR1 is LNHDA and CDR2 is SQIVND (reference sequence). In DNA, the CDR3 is TGTGCCAGTAGTCGACTAGCGGGGGTGACCTACAATGAGCAGATATTC. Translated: CASSRLAGVTYNEQIF.

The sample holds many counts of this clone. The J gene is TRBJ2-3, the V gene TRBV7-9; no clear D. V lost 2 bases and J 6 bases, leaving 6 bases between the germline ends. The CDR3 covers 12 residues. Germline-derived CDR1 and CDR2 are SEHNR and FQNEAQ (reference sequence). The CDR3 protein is CASSLTFDTQYF. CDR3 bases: TGTGCCAGCAGCTTAACATTTGATACGCAGTATTTT. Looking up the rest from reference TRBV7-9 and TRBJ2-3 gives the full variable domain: DTGVSQNPRHKITKRGQNVTFRCDPISEHNRLYWYRQTLGQGPEFLTYFQNEAQLEKSRLLSDRFSAERPKGSFSTLEIQRTEQGDSAMYLCASSLTFDTQYFGPGTRLTVL.

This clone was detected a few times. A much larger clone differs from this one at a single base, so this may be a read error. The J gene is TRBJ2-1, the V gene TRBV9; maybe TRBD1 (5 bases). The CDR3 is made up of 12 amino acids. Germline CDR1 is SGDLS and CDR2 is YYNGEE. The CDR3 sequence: CAGSVTGSEQFF. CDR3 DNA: TGTGCCGGCAGCGTAACAGGATCTGAGCAGTTCTTC.

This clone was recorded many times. CDR3 DNA: TGTGCCAGCGCAGCGGGTTTCGGACAGGGTAACTATGGCTACACCTTC. The encoded protein is CASAAGFGQGNYGYTF. The V call is TRBV28, the J call TRBJ1-2; 8 bases are a match to TRBD1. The V gene's germline CDR1 is MDHEN and CDR2 SYDVKM. The CDR3 covers 16 residues. Trimming at V came to 8 bases and at J to 1 base, leaving 12 bases not matched to a gene.

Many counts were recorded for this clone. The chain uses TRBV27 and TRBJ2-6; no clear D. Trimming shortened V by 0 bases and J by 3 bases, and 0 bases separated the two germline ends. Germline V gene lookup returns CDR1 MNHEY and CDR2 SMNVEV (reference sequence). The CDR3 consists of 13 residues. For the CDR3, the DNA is TGTGCCAGCAGTTTATCTGGGGCCAACGTCCTGACTTTC. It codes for CASSLSGANVLTF.

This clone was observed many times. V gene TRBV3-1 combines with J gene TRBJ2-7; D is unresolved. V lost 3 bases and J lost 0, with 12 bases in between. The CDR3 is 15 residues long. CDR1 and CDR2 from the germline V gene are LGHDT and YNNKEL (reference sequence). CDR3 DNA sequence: TGTGCCAGCAGCCAGTTTGTCACAGCCTCCTACGAGCAGTACTTC. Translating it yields CASSQFVTASYEQYF.

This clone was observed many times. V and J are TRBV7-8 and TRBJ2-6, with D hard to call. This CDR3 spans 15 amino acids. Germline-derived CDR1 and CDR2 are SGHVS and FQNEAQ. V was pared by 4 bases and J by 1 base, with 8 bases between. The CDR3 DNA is TGTGCCAGCAGCTCGACGGTATCTGGGGCCAACGTCCTGACTTTC. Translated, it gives CASSSTVSGANVLTF. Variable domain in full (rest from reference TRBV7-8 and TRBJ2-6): GAGVSQSPRYKVAKRGQDVALRCDPISGHVSLFWYQQALGQGPEFLTYFQNEAQLDKSGLPSDRFFAERPEGSVSTLKIQRTQQEDSAVYLCASSSTVSGANVLTFGAGSRLTVL.

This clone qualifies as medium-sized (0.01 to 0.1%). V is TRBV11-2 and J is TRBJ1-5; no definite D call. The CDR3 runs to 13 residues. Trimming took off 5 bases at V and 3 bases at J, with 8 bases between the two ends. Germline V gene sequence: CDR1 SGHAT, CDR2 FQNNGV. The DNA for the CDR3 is TGTGCCAGCAGCCCGAGCCTCAATCAGCCCCAGCATTTT. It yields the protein CASSPSLNQPQHF.

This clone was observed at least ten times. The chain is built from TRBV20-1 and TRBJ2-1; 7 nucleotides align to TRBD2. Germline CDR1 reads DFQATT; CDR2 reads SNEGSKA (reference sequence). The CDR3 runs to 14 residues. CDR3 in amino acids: CRPGWGREVDEQFF. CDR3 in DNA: TGCAGGCCGGGGTGGGGACGGGAGGTGGATGAGCAGTTCTTC.

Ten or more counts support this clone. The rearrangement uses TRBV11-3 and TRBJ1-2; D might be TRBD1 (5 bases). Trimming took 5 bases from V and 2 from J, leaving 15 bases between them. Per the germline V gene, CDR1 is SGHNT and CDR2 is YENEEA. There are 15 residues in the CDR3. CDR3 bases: TGTGCCAGCAGCCCCACCCGTGGGGACAACTATGGCTACACCTTC. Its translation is CASSPTRGDNYGYTF.

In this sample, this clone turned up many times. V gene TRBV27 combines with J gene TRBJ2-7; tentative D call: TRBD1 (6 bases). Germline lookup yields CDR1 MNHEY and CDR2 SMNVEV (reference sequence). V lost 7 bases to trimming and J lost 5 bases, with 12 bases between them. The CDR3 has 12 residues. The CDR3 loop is CASTNRVDEQYF. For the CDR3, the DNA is TGTGCCAGCACAAACAGGGTCGACGAGCAGTACTTC.

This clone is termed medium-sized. The CDR3 DNA reads as TGTGCCAGCTCACCAGCTATGCAGTCCTCTGGAAACACCATATATTTT. As protein: CASSPAMQSSGNTIYF. The chain employs TRBV18 and TRBJ1-3; the D is unclear. V shed 2 bases and J shed 0 bases, with 11 bases lying between them. Germline V gene lookup returns CDR1 KGHSH and CDR2 LQKENI. This CDR3 has 16 amino acids.

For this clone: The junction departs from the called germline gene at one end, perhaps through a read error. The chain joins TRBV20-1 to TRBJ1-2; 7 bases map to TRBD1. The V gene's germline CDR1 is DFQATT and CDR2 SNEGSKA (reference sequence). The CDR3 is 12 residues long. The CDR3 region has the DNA TGCAGAGCTAGAACAGGGGTCTATGGCTACACCTTC. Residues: CRARTGVYGYTF.

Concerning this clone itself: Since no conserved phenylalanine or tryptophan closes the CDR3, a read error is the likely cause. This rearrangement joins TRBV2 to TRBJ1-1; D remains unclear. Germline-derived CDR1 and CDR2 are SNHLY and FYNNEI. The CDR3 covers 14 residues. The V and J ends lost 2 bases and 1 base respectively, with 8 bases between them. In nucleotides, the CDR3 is TGTGCCAGCAGTGAATTCGACAAGAACACTGAAGCTTTCCCC. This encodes CASSEFDKNTEAFP.

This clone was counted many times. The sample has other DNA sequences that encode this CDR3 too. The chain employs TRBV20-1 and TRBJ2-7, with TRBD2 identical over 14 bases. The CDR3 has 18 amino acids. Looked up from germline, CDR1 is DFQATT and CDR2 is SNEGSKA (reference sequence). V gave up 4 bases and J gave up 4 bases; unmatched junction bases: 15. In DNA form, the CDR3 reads TGCAGTGCTACCAATCCCGGGACTAGCGGGAGTAATATGTACGAGCAGTACTTC. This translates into CSATNPGTSGSNMYEQYF.

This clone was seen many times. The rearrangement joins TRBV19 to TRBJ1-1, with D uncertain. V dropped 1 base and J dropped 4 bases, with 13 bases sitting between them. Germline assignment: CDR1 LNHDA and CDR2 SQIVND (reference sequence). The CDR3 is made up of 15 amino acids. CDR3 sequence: CASSIAIQRTTEAFF. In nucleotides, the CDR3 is TGTGCCAGTAGTATAGCGATCCAACGGACCACTGAAGCTTTCTTT.

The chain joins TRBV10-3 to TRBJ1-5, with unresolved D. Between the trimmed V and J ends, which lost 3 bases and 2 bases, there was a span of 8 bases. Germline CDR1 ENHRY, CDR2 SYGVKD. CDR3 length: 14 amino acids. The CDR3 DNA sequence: TGTGCCATCAGTGATCGGGGTGGCAATCAGCCCCAGCATTTT. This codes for CAISDRGGNQPQHF.